The 24 T cell receptor beta chains below all came from one sample that was sequenced in a study of blood T cell repertoires in COVID-19. The repertoire was sequenced with immunoSEQ multiplex PCR; TCRdb's copy has only in-frame clones and lacks some. The sample lists tens of thousands of clones, about 89% occurring once. The sequencing sample was made of peripheral blood. These receptors all stem from a man over 45 with active or convalescent COVID-19.

This chain uses TRBV11-2 with TRBJ1-5, with 10 nucleotides matching TRBD1. The CDR3 covers 19 residues. The V segment lost 7 bases and the J segment 0 bases; nucleotides outside the gene matches: 15. The germline CDR1 and CDR2 sequences are SGHAT and FQNNGV. DNA of the CDR3: TGTGCCAGCACCTCCCCTCCGACAGGGGGCCTTGATAGCAATCAGCCCCAGCATTTT. Amino acid sequence: CASTSPPTGGLDSNQPQHF.

V usage is TRBV3-1 (or the pseudogene TRBV3-2) and J usage is TRBJ1-2; D possibly corresponds to TRBD1 (6 bases). This CDR3 has 15 residues. Germline V gives CDR1 LGHDT, CDR2 YNNKEL (reference sequence). With 0 bases removed from V and 4 bases from J, the gap between germline ends came to 12 bases. This chain's CDR3 is CASSQDIGRGYGYTF. In nucleotides, the CDR3 is TGTGCCAGCAGCCAAGATATTGGCAGGGGCTATGGCTACACCTTC.

This chain connects TRBV4-3 to TRBJ2-4; D possibly corresponds to TRBD2 (6 bases). Deletions cut 9 bases from V and 2 bases from J, with 17 bases between. This CDR3 has 15 amino acids. Germline V gene data show CDR1 as LGHNA and CDR2 as YSLEER. CDR3 sequence reads: CASPTSGLTKNIQYF. Here the CDR3 DNA reads TGCGCCAGTCCAACTTCCGGACTAACCAAAAACATTCAGTACTTC.

The rearrangement uses TRBV28 and TRBJ1-4, with unresolved D. CDR1 is MDHEN and CDR2 is SYDVKM in the germline V gene. This CDR3 is 13 amino acids long. With 6 bases removed from V and 0 bases from J, the gap between germline ends came to 5 bases. CDR3: CASRRATNEKLFF. CDR3 nucleotides: TGTGCCAGCAGGAGGGCAACTAATGAAAAACTGTTTTTT. The entire variable domain, with the rest obtained from reference TRBV28 and TRBJ1-4, is as follows: DVKVTQSSRYLVKRTGEKVFLECVQDMDHENMFWYRQDPGLGLRLIYFSYDVKMKEKGDIPEGYSVSREKKERFSLILESASTNQTSMYLCASRRATNEKLFFGSGTQLSVL.

The chain joins TRBV6-5 to TRBJ1-6; 8 positions match TRBD1. Trimming at V came to 5 bases and at J to 9 bases, leaving 6 bases not matched to a gene. Per the germline V gene, CDR1 is MNHEY and CDR2 is SVGAGI. The CDR3 totals 14 residues. The CDR3 region has the DNA TGTGCCAGCAGTACACAGGGGGGCACTTCACCCCTCCACTTT. It encodes CASSTQGGTSPLHF.

This clone was counted once. The CDR3 here is CASSSSGHRLNYGYTF. CDR3 in DNA: TGTGCCAGCAGTTCATCCGGACACCGGCTAAACTATGGCTACACCTTC. The rearrangement uses TRBV28 and TRBJ1-2; TRBD1 is a possible D gene (5 bases). The CDR3 is 16 residues long. V lost 4 bases to trimming and J lost 2 bases, with 17 bases between them. Germline CDR1 is MDHEN and CDR2 is SYDVKM.

The rearrangement links TRBV6-5 to TRBJ1-5, with 9 bases identical to TRBD1. The CDR3 has 15 amino acids. Trimming at V came to 7 bases and at J to 6 bases, leaving 10 bases not matched to a gene. The germline V gene encodes CDR1 MNHEY and CDR2 SVGAGI. The CDR3 DNA reads TGTGCCAGCACCTCGGGGGGACAGGGAAGTCAGCCCCAGCATTTT. Amino acid sequence: CASTSGGQGSQPQHF.

The table lists this clone with many counts. CDR3 protein: CASSLVGTGPHSYNSPLHF. The CDR3 bases are TGTGCCAGCAGCTTAGTGGGGACAGGGCCTCACTCCTATAATTCACCCCTCCACTTT. This sequence joins TRBV11-3 and TRBJ1-6; 9 bases map to TRBD1. The length of the CDR3 is 19 residues. J gave up 0 bases and V 1 base, and 7 bases lay outside the gene matches. In germline, CDR1 is SGHNT, CDR2 YENEEA.

The V and J genes are TRBV3-1 (or the pseudogene TRBV3-2) and TRBJ2-7, with D maybe TRBD2 (6 bases). The CDR3 is 15 residues long. V was clipped by 0 bases and J by 2 bases, with 11 bases between them. Germline-derived CDR1 and CDR2 are LGHDT and YNNKEL (reference sequence). In nucleotides, the CDR3 is TGTGCCAGCAGCCAAGATTTCGGGGGAGCCTACGAGCAGTACTTC. Translating it yields CASSQDFGGAYEQYF.

V is TRBV27 and J is TRBJ2-7; TRBD1 aligns across 9 bases. This CDR3 comprises 15 residues. J lost 2 bases, V lost 2 bases, and 4 bases had no gene match. Looked up from germline, CDR1 is MNHEY and CDR2 is SMNVEV (reference sequence). The chain's CDR3 is CASSLGTGITYEQYF. CDR3 in DNA: TGTGCCAGCAGTTTAGGGACAGGGATAACCTACGAGCAGTACTTC.

The chain employs TRBV5-6 and TRBJ2-7; D is uncertain. The germline V and J ends were trimmed by 4 bases and 2 bases, with 4 bases remaining between them. The CDR3 length is 11 residues. Germline-derived CDR1 and CDR2 are SGHDT and YYEEEE. In DNA, the CDR3 is TGTGCCAGCAGCACTACCTACGAGCAGTACGTC. Translation: CASSTTYEQYV.

The chain is built from TRBV3-1 (or the pseudogene TRBV3-2) and TRBJ2-3; 10 nucleotides match TRBD2. The CDR3 consists of 15 residues. CDR1 LGHDT and CDR2 YNNKEL come from the germline V gene (reference sequence). V lost 4 bases and J lost 1; bases outside the gene matches: 2. The CDR3 reads CASSPGTSGTDTQYF. CDR3 coding DNA: TGTGCCAGCAGCCCCGGGACTAGCGGCACAGATACGCAGTATTTT.

This chain joins TRBV18 and TRBJ2-7, with no clear D. Germline V lookup: CDR1 KGHSH, CDR2 LQKENI. V was clipped by 0 bases and J by 1 base, with 10 bases between them. The CDR3 sequence is 15 residues long. The CDR3 coding sequence is TGTGCCAGCTCACCACCGTTCACAGATTCCTACGAGCAGTACTTC. It is translated as CASSPPFTDSYEQYF.

V gene TRBV21-1 combines with J gene TRBJ1-2; the table calls TRBD1, which could not be checked here. TRBV21-1 is termed a pseudogene. The CDR3 sequence is 17 residues long. CDR3 sequence: CASSALDRGQINYGYTF. DNA of the CDR3: TGTGCCAGCAGCGCCCTGGACAGGGGGCAGATTAACTATGGCTACACCTTC.

The chain has TRBV18 and TRBJ2-3; D remains unclear. The CDR3 consists of 14 residues. Trimming left V 1 base short and J 5 bases short, with 10 bases between. CDR1 KGHSH and CDR2 LQKENI come from the germline V gene. In nucleotides, the CDR3 is TGTGCCAGCTCACCACGTAGTCTGGTAGATACGCAGTATTTT. This gives the protein CASSPRSLVDTQYF. Complete variable domain (other parts from reference TRBV18 and TRBJ2-3): NAGVMQNPRHLVRRRGQEARLRCSPMKGHSHVYWYRQLPEEGLKFMVYLQKENIIDESGMPKERFSAEFPKEGPSILRIQQVVRGDSAAYFCASSPRSLVDTQYFGPGTRLTVL.

This clone has more than one count but fewer than ten. The chain joins TRBV5-1 to TRBJ1-1; no definite D call. Germline loops: CDR1 SGHRS, CDR2 YFSETQ. V dropped 3 bases and J dropped 0 bases, with 9 bases sitting between them. CDR3 length: 14 amino acids. The CDR3 here is CASSSINMNTEAFF. Here the CDR3 DNA reads TGCGCCAGCAGCTCCATAAACATGAACACTGAAGCTTTCTTT. Complete variable domain (other parts from reference TRBV5-1 and TRBJ1-1): KAGVTQTPRYLIKTRGQQVTLSCSPISGHRSVSWYQQTPGQGLQFLFEYFSETQRNKGNFPGRFSGRQFSNSRSEMNVSTLELGDSALYLCASSSINMNTEAFFGQGTRLTVV.

The chain uses TRBV3-1 (or the pseudogene TRBV3-2) and TRBJ1-5; D remains ambiguous. This CDR3 contains 16 residues. V dropped 0 bases and J dropped 2 bases, with 11 bases sitting between them. From germline, CDR1 is LGHDT and CDR2 YNNKEL (reference sequence). CDR3 protein: CASSQDPNYGNQPQHF. CDR3 DNA sequence: TGTGCCAGCAGCCAAGATCCGAACTACGGCAATCAGCCCCAGCATTTT.

This clone was recorded once. The chain employs TRBV28 and TRBJ2-1; D not resolved. V was cut by 5 bases and J by 2 bases, with 4 bases left in between. The germline V gene has CDR1 MDHEN and CDR2 SYDVKM. The CDR3 length is 12 residues. The CDR3 DNA sequence: TGTGCCAGCAGTCAGACCTACAATGAGCAGTTCTTC. Its translation: CASSQTYNEQFF. Variable domain in full (rest from reference TRBV28 and TRBJ2-1): DVKVTQSSRYLVKRTGEKVFLECVQDMDHENMFWYRQDPGLGLRLIYFSYDVKMKEKGDIPEGYSVSREKKERFSLILESASTNQTSMYLCASSQTYNEQFFGPGTRLTVL.

As for this clone: The same CDR3 arises from other DNA sequences in this sample as well. This rearrangement joins TRBV5-1 to TRBJ2-4; TRBD2 aligns across 16 bases. Germline loops: CDR1 SGHRS, CDR2 YFSETQ. Trimming removed 1 base from V and 9 bases from J; junction bases left unmatched: 4. This CDR3 spans 16 amino acids. CDR3 coding DNA: TGCGCCAGCAGCTTGTCGGGACTAGCGGGGGGGGGCATTCAGTACTTC. Protein product: CASSLSGLAGGGIQYF. The full variable domain, with the rest looked up from reference TRBV5-1 and TRBJ2-4, is KAGVTQTPRYLIKTRGQQVTLSCSPISGHRSVSWYQQTPGQGLQFLFEYFSETQRNKGNFPGRFSGRQFSNSRSEMNVSTLELGDSALYLCASSLSGLAGGGIQYFGAGTRLSVL.

Remarks on this clone: Distinct nucleotide sequences in the sample also encode this CDR3. The gene calls are TRBV12-3 or TRBV12-4 and TRBJ2-1; weak D call: TRBD1 (6 bases). The CDR3 is 12 amino acids. Trimming removed 4 bases from V and 6 bases from J, with 7 bases in between. CDR3 sequence reads: CASSSQGNEQFF. CDR3 DNA sequence: TGTGCCAGCAGTTCACAGGGCAATGAGCAGTTCTTC.

The chain has TRBV14 and TRBJ1-2; TRBD1 agrees at 11 bases. This CDR3 contains 16 residues. Germline-derived CDR1 and CDR2 are SGHDN and FVKESK. The V and J ends lost 0 bases and 6 bases, in that order; junction bases with no gene match: 6. CDR3 residues: CASSQDETGQGDGYTF. The CDR3 DNA follows: TGTGCCAGCAGCCAAGATGAGACGGGACAGGGGGATGGCTACACCTTC.

This clone appeared a few times. J is TRBJ1-4 and V is TRBV29-1; D is possibly TRBD1 (5 bases). This CDR3 is built from 14 residues. CDR1 is SQVTM, CDR2 ANQGSEA, per germline. V was pared by 6 bases and J by 3 bases, with 14 bases between. CDR3 loop: CSVGQGPANEKLFF. CDR3 DNA: TGCAGCGTGGGCCAGGGCCCGGCTAATGAAAAACTGTTTTTT.

The V call is TRBV15, the J call TRBJ2-7, with D possibly TRBD1 on 5 matching bases. The CDR3 contains 15 residues. The germline V gene encodes CDR1 LNHNV and CDR2 YYDKDF (reference sequence). The V end lost 0 bases, the J end lost 1 base, and 10 bases lay between the germline ends. CDR3 sequence reads: CATSREKGISYEQYV. The CDR3 region has the DNA TGTGCCACCAGCAGAGAGAAGGGGATATCCTACGAGCAGTACGTC.

This clone was counted once. This chain joins TRBV9 and TRBJ2-3; 13 nucleotides agree with TRBD2. V dropped 0 bases and J dropped 4; count of bases not matched to a gene: 2. Germline CDR1 SGDLS, CDR2 YYNGEE. CDR3 length: 16 residues. CDR3 sequence reads: CASSVGTSGGSDTQYF. The CDR3 DNA is TGTGCCAGCAGCGTAGGGACTAGCGGGGGTTCAGATACGCAGTATTTT.